The rows below give T cell receptor beta chains drawn from one sample of a study of blood T cells in healthy people across ages. TCRdb processed the 5' RACE reads anew with MiXCR; each CDR3 protein has one entry. The sample shows some 880,000 distinct CDR3 sequences, under 40% of them seen only once. The sequenced material came from blood. These receptors all come from a man aged 18-30 years in good health. The CDR3 runs from the conserved cysteine through the conserved F or W. The order of the fields is clone size, J gene, D gene, V gene, CDR3 DNA, CDR3 protein. D genes are given only for firm matches. Size tells how often a clone was seen (once, few, many) or the class of an expanded clone, and some rows leave it out.

clone_size: few; j_call: TRBJ1-2; d_call: TRBD1; v_call: TRBV12-3/TRBV12-4; cdr3_nt: TGTGCCAGCACCTTGTCGGACAGGGCTTATGGCTACACCTTC; cdr3_aa: CASTLSDRAYGYTF
clone_size: NA; j_call: TRBJ2-2; d_call: NA; v_call: TRBV20-1; cdr3_nt: TGCAGTGCTAGCCGGCGGGACAGCGCGAACACCGGGGAGCTGTTTTTT; cdr3_aa: CSASRRDSANTGELFF
clone_size: NA; j_call: TRBJ2-7; d_call: NA; v_call: TRBV7-2; cdr3_nt: TGTACCAGCAGCCCCGACACATACGAGCAGTACTTC; cdr3_aa: CTSSPDTYEQYF
clone_size: few; j_call: TRBJ1-1; d_call: TRBD1; v_call: TRBV6-2/TRBV6-3; cdr3_nt: TGTGCCAGCAGTTACTCGATGCAGACAGGGAAGATGAACACTGAAGCTTTCTTT; cdr3_aa: CASSYSMQTGKMNTEAFF
clone_size: few; j_call: TRBJ2-3; d_call: TRBD2; v_call: TRBV5-6; cdr3_nt: TGTGCCAGCAGCTTGGTGGCTAGCGGGGCCCCAGATACGCAGTATTTT; cdr3_aa: CASSLVASGAPDTQYF
clone_size: few; j_call: TRBJ2-7; d_call: NA; v_call: TRBV20-1; cdr3_nt: TGCAGTGCCGCCCACGGGGGGCCGATAACCGAGCAGTACTTC; cdr3_aa: CSAAHGGPITEQYF
clone_size: NA; j_call: TRBJ2-3; d_call: NA; v_call: TRBV7-2; cdr3_nt: TGTGCCAGCAGCTTACCGGCCCGGCAGGGGAAGGAGGAAAGCGCAGATACGCAGTATTTT; cdr3_aa: CASSLPARQGKEESADTQYF
clone_size: NA; j_call: TRBJ1-5; d_call: NA; v_call: TRBV6-1; cdr3_nt: TGTGCCAGCAGTGAAGGGCAGTATAGCAATCAGCTCCAGCATTTT; cdr3_aa: CASSEGQYSNQLQHF
clone_size: many; j_call: TRBJ1-2; d_call: NA; v_call: TRBV10-3; cdr3_nt: TGTGCCATAGGGGGGCAGGGAGATGGCTACACCTTC; cdr3_aa: CAIGGQGDGYTF
clone_size: NA; j_call: TRBJ2-1; d_call: TRBD2; v_call: TRBV20-1; cdr3_nt: TGCAGTGCTAGGGGACCGGGACTAGCGGGAAATGAGCAGTTCTTC; cdr3_aa: CSARGPGLAGNEQFF
clone_size: NA; j_call: TRBJ2-1; d_call: TRBD2; v_call: TRBV9; cdr3_nt: TGTGCCAGCAGCGTCAAACTAGCGGGGGGTATTAACAATGAGCAGTTCTTC; cdr3_aa: CASSVKLAGGINNEQFF
clone_size: NA; j_call: TRBJ2-1; d_call: NA; v_call: TRBV12-3/TRBV12-4; cdr3_nt: TGTGCCAGCAGCCCTTTCAGCGAAAGCTCCTACAATGAGCAGTTCTTC; cdr3_aa: CASSPFSESSYNEQFF
clone_size: NA; j_call: TRBJ1-2; d_call: NA; v_call: TRBV29-1; cdr3_nt: TGCAGCGGACGGAGAAATGGCGATGGCTACACCTTC; cdr3_aa: CSGRRNGDGYTF
clone_size: NA; j_call: TRBJ2-7; d_call: NA; v_call: TRBV27; cdr3_nt: TGTGCCAGCAGTTTCTCTAAGGGCGATTACAATGAGCAGTACTTC; cdr3_aa: CASSFSKGDYNEQYF
clone_size: many; j_call: TRBJ1-2; d_call: TRBD1; v_call: TRBV9; cdr3_nt: TGTGCCAGCAGCGGAGACAGGGACCGTCACGGTGGCTACACCTTC; cdr3_aa: CASSGDRDRHGGYTF
clone_size: few; j_call: TRBJ2-7; d_call: NA; v_call: TRBV5-5; cdr3_nt: TGTGCCAGCAGCTCTTCATCCGTCCGGGGAACCTACGAGCAGTACTTC; cdr3_aa: CASSSSSVRGTYEQYF
clone_size: NA; j_call: TRBJ2-5; d_call: NA; v_call: TRBV7-2; cdr3_nt: TGTGCCAGCAGCTTCGGGCAAGAGGAGACCCAGTACTTC; cdr3_aa: CASSFGQEETQYF
clone_size: few; j_call: TRBJ2-7; d_call: NA; v_call: TRBV4-2; cdr3_nt: TGTGCCAGCAGCCAAGATTTTCGGGGAGAGTCCTACGAGCAGTACTTC; cdr3_aa: CASSQDFRGESYEQYF
clone_size: NA; j_call: TRBJ1-1; d_call: NA; v_call: TRBV20-1; cdr3_nt: TGCAGTGCTAGAGTCTACTTAGAGTTGAACACTGAAGCTTTCTTT; cdr3_aa: CSARVYLELNTEAFF
clone_size: NA; j_call: TRBJ2-2; d_call: TRBD2; v_call: TRBV12-3/TRBV12-4; cdr3_nt: TGTGCCAGCAGCCTAGACCAGGGACTACTCACCGGGGAGCTGTTTTTT; cdr3_aa: CASSLDQGLLTGELFF
clone_size: NA; j_call: TRBJ1-2; d_call: NA; v_call: TRBV5-5; cdr3_nt: TGTGCCAGCAGCTTGCATCGGGCTAACTATGGCTACGCCTTC; cdr3_aa: CASSLHRANYGYAF
clone_size: many; j_call: TRBJ2-3; d_call: TRBD2; v_call: TRBV20-1; cdr3_nt: TGCAGTGCTAGTCGTCTAACTAGCGGGGGCGCAGATACGCAGTATTTT; cdr3_aa: CSASRLTSGGADTQYF
clone_size: many; j_call: TRBJ2-5; d_call: NA; v_call: TRBV20-1; cdr3_nt: TGCAGTGCTGGGAGGGGGAGCCAAGAGACCCAGTACTTC; cdr3_aa: CSAGRGSQETQYF
clone_size: few; j_call: TRBJ1-1; d_call: TRBD1; v_call: TRBV7-2; cdr3_nt: TGTGCTAGCAGCTTTCAACTACAGGGGTTGGCTGGGACTGAAGCTTTCTTT; cdr3_aa: CASSFQLQGLAGTEAFF
clone_size: few; j_call: TRBJ2-1; d_call: TRBD2; v_call: TRBV5-5; cdr3_nt: TGTGCCAGCAGCTTGGAAGGGGTTAGCGGGAATGAGCAGTTCTTC; cdr3_aa: CASSLEGVSGNEQFF
clone_size: NA; j_call: TRBJ2-3; d_call: NA; v_call: TRBV7-3; cdr3_nt: TGTGCCAGCAGCTTTGCCCCATCCACAGATACGCAGTATTTT; cdr3_aa: CASSFAPSTDTQYF
clone_size: NA; j_call: TRBJ2-5; d_call: NA; v_call: TRBV20-1; cdr3_nt: TGCAGTGCTACTCCGTGGCTGAGTCCCCAAGAGACCCAGTACTTC; cdr3_aa: CSATPWLSPQETQYF
clone_size: NA; j_call: TRBJ1-4; d_call: NA; v_call: TRBV12-3/TRBV12-4; cdr3_nt: TGTGCCAACAGCCCAGACGGTTCAACTAATGAAAAACTGTTTTTT; cdr3_aa: CANSPDGSTNEKLFF
clone_size: NA; j_call: TRBJ2-7; d_call: NA; v_call: TRBV29-1; cdr3_nt: TGCAGCGTTGCAGATGCTCGCTCCTACAATGAGCAGTACTTC; cdr3_aa: CSVADARSYNEQYF